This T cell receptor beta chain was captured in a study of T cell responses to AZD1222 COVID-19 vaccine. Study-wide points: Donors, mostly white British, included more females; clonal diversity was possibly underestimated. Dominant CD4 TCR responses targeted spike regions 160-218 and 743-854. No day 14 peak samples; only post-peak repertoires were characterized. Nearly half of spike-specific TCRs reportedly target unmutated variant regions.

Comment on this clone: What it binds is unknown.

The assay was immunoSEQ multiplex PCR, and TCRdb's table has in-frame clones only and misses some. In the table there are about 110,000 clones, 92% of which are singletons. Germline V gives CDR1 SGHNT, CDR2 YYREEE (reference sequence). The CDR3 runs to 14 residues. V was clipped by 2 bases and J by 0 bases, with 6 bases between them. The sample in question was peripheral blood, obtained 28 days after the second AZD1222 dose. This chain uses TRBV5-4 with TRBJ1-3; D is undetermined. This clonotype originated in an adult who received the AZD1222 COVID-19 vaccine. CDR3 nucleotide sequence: TGTGCCAGCAGCTTCACTGACTCTGGAAACACCATATATTTT. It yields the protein CASSFTDSGNTIYF. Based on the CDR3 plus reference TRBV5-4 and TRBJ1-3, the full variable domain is ETGVTQSPTHLIKTRGQQVTLRCSSQSGHNTVSWYQQALGQGPQFIFQYYREEENGRGNFPPRFSGLQFPNYSSELNVNALELDDSALYLCASSFTDSGNTIYFGEGSWLTVV.